The rows below give T cell receptor beta chains drawn from one sample of a study of patients and donors after allogeneic stem cell transplantation. TCRdb re-called the RT-PCR reads with MiXCR, one entry per CDR3 protein. The data show some 880,000 distinct CDR3 sequences, roughly 18% seen once. Sequences were obtained from blood, either unsorted or a sorted T cell fraction (not recorded which). These receptors were taken from a human donor who was either an allogeneic HSCT recipient or a stem cell or donor lymphocyte infusion donor (not recorded which). It is not recorded whose cells these are; they may come from a transplant donor. Each CDR3 is given with its conserved first and last residue. Fields, in order: CDR3 protein, CDR3 DNA, V gene, J gene, clone size, D gene. The D gene is left open where the match is weak. Clone size is shown for a subset of rows, as once, few, many or a class of expanded clone.

CASSQIDRGPYGYTF,TGTGCCAGCTCACAAATCGACAGGGGGCCCTATGGCTACACCTTC,TRBV18,TRBJ1-2,many,TRBD1
CASSQAHRDTQYF,TGTGCCAGCAGCCAAGCCCATCGAGATACGCAGTATTTT,TRBV6-1,TRBJ2-3,few,NA
CASSPGGANEKLFF,TGTGCCAGCAGCCCGGGAGGGGCTAATGAAAAACTGTTTTTT,TRBV7-2,TRBJ1-4,many,NA
CASSDISSYEQYF,TGTGCCAGCAGTGACATTAGCAGCTACGAGCAGTACTTC,TRBV2,TRBJ2-7,NA,NA
CATSAKGTGTYNEQFF,TGTGCCACCAGCGCAAAAGGGACAGGGACCTACAATGAGCAGTTCTTC,TRBV15,TRBJ2-1,NA,TRBD1
CASSLLGFYSYEQYF,TGCGCCAGCAGCTTGTTGGGGTTCTACTCCTACGAGCAGTACTTC,TRBV5-1,TRBJ2-7,few,NA
CASSPRNRVNAEAFF,TGTGCCAGCAGCCCCCGGAACAGGGTCAATGCTGAAGCTTTCTTT,TRBV7-9,TRBJ1-1,NA,NA
CASSYSPGHPNTEAFF,TGTGCCAGCAGTTACTCGCCGGGACACCCGAACACTGAAGCTTTCTTT,TRBV6-5,TRBJ1-1,NA,NA
CASSKNRGLSNQPQHF,TGTGCCAGTAGCAAAAACAGGGGGCTGAGCAATCAGCCCCAGCATTTT,TRBV19,TRBJ1-5,NA,TRBD1
CASSLGGTAYNEQFF,TGCGCCAGCAGCTTGGGAGGGACAGCCTACAATGAGCAGTTCTTC,TRBV5-1,TRBJ2-1,many,TRBD1
CATSDPPTGTSGANVLTF,TGTGCCACCAGTGATCCCCCGACAGGGACCTCCGGGGCCAACGTCCTGACTTTC,TRBV24-1,TRBJ2-6,NA,TRBD1
CSARWATNEKLFF,TGCAGTGCTAGATGGGCAACTAATGAAAAACTGTTTTTT,TRBV20-1,TRBJ1-4,few,NA
CASSDNSASGANVLTF,TGTGCCAGCAGTGATAACAGTGCCTCTGGGGCCAACGTCCTGACTTTC,TRBV25-1,TRBJ2-6,NA,NA
CSVDRGSRTGELFF,TGCAGCGTTGATAGGGGTTCTAGGACCGGGGAGCTGTTTTTT,TRBV29-1,TRBJ2-2,many,NA
CASSFPSTSTDTQYF,TGTGCCAGCAGCTTCCCTAGCACCAGCACAGATACGCAGTATTTT,TRBV7-2,TRBJ2-3,NA,NA
CASSYGGRGRNIQYF,TGTGCCAGCAGTTATGGGGGGAGGGGGAGAAACATTCAGTACTTC,TRBV6-5,TRBJ2-4,NA,NA
CASSMRAPSTHEQFF,TGTGCCAGTAGTATGCGGGCCCCTTCAACACATGAGCAGTTCTTC,TRBV19,TRBJ2-1,NA,NA
CASSYDRGADTQYF,TGTGCCAGCAGCTATGACAGGGGAGCAGATACGCAGTATTTT,TRBV12-3/TRBV12-4,TRBJ2-3,many,TRBD1
CASSFTGIGYGYTF,TGTGCCAGCAGTTTTACGGGCATAGGGTATGGCTACACCTTC,TRBV12-3/TRBV12-4,TRBJ1-2,many,NA
CSATTGGSALYYGYTF,TGCAGTGCAACCACAGGGGGCAGTGCCCTATACTATGGCTACACCTTC,TRBV20-1,TRBJ1-2,NA,TRBD1
CASSAGGSSGSFSNEQFF,TGTGCCAGCAGCGCAGGGGGATCTAGCGGGAGTTTTAGCAATGAGCAGTTCTTC,TRBV9,TRBJ2-1,few,TRBD2
CASSFLPITNEKLFF,TGTGCCAGCAGTTTTCTCCCCATTACTAATGAAAAACTGTTTTTT,TRBV27,TRBJ1-4,NA,NA
CASSLKEAGLSNQPQHF,TGTGCCAGCAGTTTAAAGGAGGCTGGTTTAAGCAATCAGCCCCAGCATTTT,TRBV12-3/TRBV12-4,TRBJ1-5,many,NA
CASSRKVDSGANVLTF,TGTGCCAGCAGCCGAAAAGTGGACTCCGGGGCCAACGTCCTGACTTTC,TRBV4-2,TRBJ2-6,few,NA
CASSPRPTGVYNNQPQHF,TGCGCCAGCAGCCCCCGGCCTACAGGGGTCTATAACAATCAGCCCCAGCATTTT,TRBV5-1,TRBJ1-5,NA,TRBD1
CASSSNRDRKETQYF,TGTGCCAGCAGTTCGAACCGGGACAGAAAAGAGACCCAGTACTTC,TRBV13,TRBJ2-5,NA,TRBD1
CATSRRGAGAGELFF,TGTGCCACCAGTAGACGGGGGGCCGGCGCCGGGGAGCTGTTTTTT,TRBV24-1,TRBJ2-2,few,NA
CSVLGRKTQYF,TGCAGCGTTTTAGGGCGGAAGACCCAGTACTTC,TRBV29-1,TRBJ2-5,NA,NA
CSAIAGLAATYEQYF,TGCAGTGCCATTGCGGGACTAGCGGCGACCTACGAGCAGTACTTC,TRBV20-1,TRBJ2-7,few,TRBD2
CSARGGIGANVLTF,TGCAGTGCTAGAGGGGGTATTGGGGCCAACGTCCTGACTTTC,TRBV20-1,TRBJ2-6,few,NA
CSAMLLYGQETQYF,TGCAGTGCTATGCTTCTCTACGGACAAGAGACCCAGTACTTC,TRBV20-1,TRBJ2-5,NA,NA
CAWRGYRAAEAFF,TGTGCCTGGAGAGGATACCGGGCCGCTGAAGCTTTCTTT,TRBV30,TRBJ1-1,few,NA
CASSQGNGELFF,TGCGCCAGCAGCCAGGGGAACGGGGAGCTGTTTTTT,TRBV4-1,TRBJ2-2,NA,NA
CASSSPAGGQEDLYF,TGTGCCAGCAGCTCACCGGCCGGTGGGCAGGAGGACCTCTACTTC,TRBV7-9,TRBJ2-5,few,NA
CSASPLVLVTDTQYF,TGCAGTGCTAGTCCCCTAGTCCTCGTCACAGATACGCAGTATTTT,TRBV20-1,TRBJ2-3,few,NA
CASSVVSQGANEQYF,TGTGCCAGCAGCGTAGTTAGTCAGGGGGCAAACGAGCAGTACTTC,TRBV9,TRBJ2-7,few,TRBD1
CSAREQGDEQYF,TGCAGTGCTAGAGAACAGGGGGACGAGCAGTACTTC,TRBV20-1,TRBJ2-7,few,TRBD1
CASTQGPETQYF,TGTGCCAGCACCCAGGGTCCAGAGACCCAGTACTTC,TRBV12-3/TRBV12-4,TRBJ2-5,many,NA
CSANSGGTYEQYF,TGCAGTGCTAACTCCGGGGGAACCTACGAGCAGTACTTC,TRBV20-1,TRBJ2-7,few,NA
CASSVGEGLAGHTGELFF,TGTGCCAGCAGCGTAGGAGAGGGACTAGCGGGGCATACCGGGGAGCTGTTTTTT,TRBV9,TRBJ2-2,NA,TRBD2
CASSLKDSMNTGELFF,TGTGCCAGCAGCTTAAAAGACAGCATGAACACCGGGGAGCTGTTTTTT,TRBV7-3,TRBJ2-2,NA,NA
CASSSARRGEKLFF,TGTGCCAGCAGCTCAGCCCGGCGCGGTGAAAAACTGTTTTTT,TRBV7-9,TRBJ1-4,NA,NA
CSAPGPGEQYF,TGCAGTGCTCCCGGGCCGGGCGAGCAGTACTTC,TRBV20-1,TRBJ2-7,few,NA
CSAIIPRENKQFF,TGCAGTGCTATAATACCTCGAGAAAATAAGCAGTTCTTC,TRBV20-1,TRBJ2-1,NA,NA
CASSNGPSYGYTF,TGTGCCAGCAGTAACGGGCCTTCCTATGGCTACACCTTC,TRBV12-3/TRBV12-4,TRBJ1-2,NA,NA
CASSLQHRSSTSTDTQYF,TGTGCCAGCAGCTTACAGCACCGATCGTCTACTAGCACAGATACGCAGTATTTT,TRBV11-1,TRBJ2-3,NA,NA
CASSQDGRGEQYF,TGTGCCAGCAGCCAAGATGGAAGGGGCGAGCAGTACTTC,TRBV3-1,TRBJ2-7,NA,NA
CASSQDGRTWGYTF,TGTGCCAGCAGCCAAGACGGCCGCACGTGGGGCTACACCTTC,TRBV3-1,TRBJ1-2,few,NA